This T cell receptor beta chain came from a study of CD4 T cells in relation to SARS-CoV-2 and coronaviruses. Across the whole study: Of the patients, about 8 were male, a few female, two Hispanic. Study-level findings and limits: Crossreactivity was assessed only for spike protein, not other viral proteins.

This clone was counted once. Its cognate antigen is unknown. Trimming removed 8 bases from V and 3 bases from J; junction bases left unmatched: 12. The germline V gene has CDR1 MDHEN and CDR2 SYDVKM. This CDR3 has 16 amino acids. Naive and memory CD4+ T cells were separated from cryopreserved PBMCs. The assay was immunoSEQ multiplex PCR, and TCRdb's table has in-frame clones only and misses some. The table records approximately 41,000 clones, 84% of them present only once. The J gene is TRBJ2-2, the V gene TRBV28, with TRBD2 matching 7 bases. The specimen was naive CD4+ T cells from PBMCs, cultured in vitro. Subset in this sample: naive CD4+ T cells isolated by negative enrichment. This TCR was recovered from an adult with COVID-19. The CDR3: CASHQPGLLYTGELFF. The CDR3 nucleotides read TGTGCCAGCCACCAGCCGGGACTACTCTACACCGGGGAGCTGTTTTTT.